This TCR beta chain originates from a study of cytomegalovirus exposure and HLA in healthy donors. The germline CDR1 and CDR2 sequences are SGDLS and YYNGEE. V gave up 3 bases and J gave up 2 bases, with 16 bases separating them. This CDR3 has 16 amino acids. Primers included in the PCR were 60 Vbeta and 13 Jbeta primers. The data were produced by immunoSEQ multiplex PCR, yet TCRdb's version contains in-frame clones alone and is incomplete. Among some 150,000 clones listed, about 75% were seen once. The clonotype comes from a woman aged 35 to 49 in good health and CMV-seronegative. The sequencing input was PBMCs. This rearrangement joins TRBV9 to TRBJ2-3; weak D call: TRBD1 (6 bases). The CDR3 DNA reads TGTGCCAGCAGCGGGCTTTACAGGGAAGACACAGATACGCAGTATTTT. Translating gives CASSGLYREDTDTQYF.